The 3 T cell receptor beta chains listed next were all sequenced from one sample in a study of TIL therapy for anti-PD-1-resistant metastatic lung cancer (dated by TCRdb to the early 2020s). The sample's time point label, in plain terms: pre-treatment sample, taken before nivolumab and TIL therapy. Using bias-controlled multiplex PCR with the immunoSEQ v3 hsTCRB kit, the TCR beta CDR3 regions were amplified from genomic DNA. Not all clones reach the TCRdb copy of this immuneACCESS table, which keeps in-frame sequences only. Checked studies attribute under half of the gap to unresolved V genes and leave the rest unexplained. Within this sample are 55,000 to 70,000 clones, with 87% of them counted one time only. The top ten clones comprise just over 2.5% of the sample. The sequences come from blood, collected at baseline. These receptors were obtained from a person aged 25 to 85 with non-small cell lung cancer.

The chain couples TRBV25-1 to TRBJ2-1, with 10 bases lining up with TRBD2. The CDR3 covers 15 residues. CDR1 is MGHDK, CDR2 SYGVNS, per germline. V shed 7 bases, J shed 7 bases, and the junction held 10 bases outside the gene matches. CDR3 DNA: TGTGCCAGCACCTCGGCTAGCGGGAGCGGGAATGAGCAGTTCTTC. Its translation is CASTSASGSGNEQFF.

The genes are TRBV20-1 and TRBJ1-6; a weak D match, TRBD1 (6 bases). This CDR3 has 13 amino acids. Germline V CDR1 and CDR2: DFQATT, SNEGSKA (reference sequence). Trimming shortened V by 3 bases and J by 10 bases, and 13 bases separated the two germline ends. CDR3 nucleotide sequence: TGCAGTGCTAGTCCCTACAGGGACTCACCCCTCCACTTT. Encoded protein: CSASPYRDSPLHF.

The CDR3 DNA reads TGTGCTAGTGGCGTCCCGGAGGGGCCGGCAGATACGCAGTATTTT. Translated: CASGVPEGPADTQYF. V gene TRBV12-5 combines with J gene TRBJ2-3; TRBD2 might be the D (6 bases). Germline loops: CDR1 LGHNT, CDR2 FRNRAP. V was trimmed by 6 bases and J by 4 bases, leaving 17 bases between them. There are 15 residues in the CDR3.